The next 17 T cell receptor beta chains were all read from a single sample in a study of OX40 agonist ivuxolimab in advanced cancers. Sequencing was performed with immunoSEQ multiplex PCR; in TCRdb, only in-frame clones are kept and a portion is missing. The sample yields 25,000 to 30,000 clones, roughly 92% seen once. The sample consisted of CD4+ or CD8+ T cells sorted from blood, taken in a trial of the OX40 agonist ivuxolimab. These receptors were obtained from an adult with an advanced solid tumor such as melanoma, head and neck, liver or kidney cancer.

The J gene is TRBJ2-5, the V gene TRBV5-4; D gene ambiguous. This CDR3 has 14 amino acids. Germline loops: CDR1 SGHNT, CDR2 YYREEE (reference sequence). V lost 5 bases, J lost 7 bases, and 18 bases lay in between. The CDR3 bases are TGTGCCAGCAGTCTAGAATACCCTACCGGGACCCAGTACTTC. As protein: CASSLEYPTGTQYF.

This rearrangement joins TRBV7-5 to TRBJ1-5; the D call of TRBD1 is as the table states it, not checked on the DNA. TRBV7-5 is labeled a pseudogene. The length of the CDR3 is 16 residues. The CDR3 protein is CVQLTVGQLCNQPQHF. CDR3 coding DNA: TGTGTCCAATTAACTGTGGGACAACTATGCAATCAGCCCCAGCATTTT.

The V call is TRBV4-2, the J call TRBJ1-2, with TRBD1 matching 8 bases. Germline V gene lookup returns CDR1 LGHNA and CDR2 YNFKEQ. V lost 2 bases to trimming and J lost 6 bases; unmatched junction nucleotides: 17. The CDR3 consists of 18 residues. The CDR3 reads CASSQNPGQETFLDGYTF. The CDR3 DNA sequence: TGTGCCAGCAGCCAAAACCCGGGACAGGAGACGTTTCTCGATGGCTACACCTTC.

This chain links TRBV13 with TRBJ1-1, with D maybe TRBD1 (5 bases). V was clipped by 0 bases and J by 0 bases, with 11 bases between them. The CDR3 contains 16 residues. Germline V gene sequence: CDR1 PRHDT, CDR2 FYEKMQ (reference sequence). The CDR3 nucleotides read TGTGCCAGCAGCTTAGGGGGACTTATCCTGAACACTGAAGCTTTCTTT. Amino acids: CASSLGGLILNTEAFF.

The J gene is TRBJ1-5, the V gene TRBV19; no clear D. CDR3 length: 14 amino acids. V was pared by 3 bases and J by 2 bases, with 8 bases between. The germline CDR1 and CDR2 sequences are LNHDA and SQIVND (reference sequence). CDR3 region: CASSIYTGNQPQHF. CDR3 nucleotides: TGTGCCAGTAGTATTTATACAGGCAATCAGCCCCAGCATTTT.

The genes are TRBV7-8 and TRBJ1-4; D unresolved. Germline CDR1 is SGHVS and CDR2 is FQNEAQ. V lost 1 base and J 4 bases, leaving 10 bases between the germline ends. CDR3 length: 15 amino acids. The CDR3 DNA is TGTGCCAGCAGCTTAGACGCCAGCTTTAATGAAAAACTGTTTTTT. Translated: CASSLDASFNEKLFF.

V gene TRBV11-2 combines with J gene TRBJ2-3; weak D call: TRBD2 (6 bases). CDR3 length: 15 residues. Trimming removed 1 base at V and 2 bases at J, with 10 bases between. The germline CDR1 and CDR2 sequences are SGHAT and FQNNGV. CDR3 protein: CASSLAAGYTDTQYF. For the CDR3, the DNA is TGTGCCAGCAGCTTAGCGGCGGGGTACACAGATACGCAGTATTTT.

The rearrangement links TRBV11-2 to TRBJ2-7, with 7 bases lining up with TRBD1. The germline V gene encodes CDR1 SGHAT and CDR2 FQNNGV. The junction had 13 bases not matched to a gene; V was cut back by 5 bases and J by 6 bases. The CDR3 has 15 amino acids. As DNA, the CDR3 is TGTGCCAGCAGCCACCGACGTCAGGGGGTGCGCGAGCAGTACTTC. It is translated as CASSHRRQGVREQYF. Based on the CDR3 plus reference TRBV11-2 and TRBJ2-7, the full variable domain is EAGVAQSPRYKIIEKRQSVAFWCNPISGHATLYWYQQILGQGPKLLIQFQNNGVVDDSQLPKDRFSAERLKGVDSTLKIQPAKLEDSAVYLCASSHRRQGVREQYFGPGTRLTVT.

This chain links TRBV27 with TRBJ2-1; the D gene is possibly TRBD2 (6 bases). The V end was cut by 0 bases, the J end by 0 bases, with 12 bases between. The CDR3 is made up of 17 amino acids. In germline, CDR1 is MNHEY, CDR2 SMNVEV (reference sequence). The CDR3 is CASSLSSSESSYNEQFF. In DNA form, the CDR3 reads TGTGCCAGCAGTTTATCTTCTAGCGAGAGCTCCTACAATGAGCAGTTCTTC.

V usage is TRBV12-5 and J usage is TRBJ2-1; D perhaps matches TRBD2 (6 bases). The CDR3 spans 12 residues. Germline assignment: CDR1 LGHNT and CDR2 FRNRAP. The V end lost 6 bases, the J end lost 6 bases, and 9 bases lay between the germline ends. CDR3 loop: CASGYSGNEQFF. The CDR3 DNA follows: TGTGCTAGTGGCTATAGCGGCAATGAGCAGTTCTTC.

V usage is TRBV4-1 and J usage is TRBJ2-7; perhaps TRBD1 as D (5 bases). From germline, CDR1 is MGHRA and CDR2 YSYEKL. The length of the CDR3 is 15 residues. V lost 0 bases and J lost 6, with 15 bases in between. CDR3 sequence (DNA): TGCGCCAGCAGCCAAGATCCTAGAAGTAGGGGCGAGCAGTACTTC. Amino acid sequence: CASSQDPRSRGEQYF.

The chain uses TRBV27 and TRBJ2-3, with TRBD2 as a possible D gene (6 bases). From germline, CDR1 is MNHEY and CDR2 SMNVEV (reference sequence). This CDR3 contains 16 residues. V lost 5 bases, J lost 4 bases, and 19 bases lay in between. CDR3 residues: CASSPNSGPGADTQYF. The CDR3 DNA reads TGTGCCAGCAGTCCCAATAGCGGACCCGGGGCAGATACGCAGTATTTT.

This sequence joins TRBV29-1 and TRBJ1-1, with no clear D. From germline, CDR1 is SQVTM and CDR2 ANQGSEA. CDR3 size: 13 residues. The V end lost 6 bases, the J end lost 0 bases, and 11 bases lay between the germline ends. The CDR3 region has the DNA TGCAGCGTCTGGGATGGGTTGAACACTGAAGCTTTCTTT. It yields the protein CSVWDGLNTEAFF.

This chain links TRBV29-1 with TRBJ2-3; weak D call: TRBD2 (5 bases). The CDR3 sequence is 15 residues long. Germline V lookup: CDR1 SQVTM, CDR2 ANQGSEA. V shed 2 bases and J shed 1 base, with 13 bases lying between them. The CDR3 DNA is TGCAGCGTTGAAAAAGGACTCGAGGGCACAGATACGCAGTATTTT. The encoded protein is CSVEKGLEGTDTQYF.

The chain uses TRBV27 and TRBJ1-5; the match to TRBD1 covers 7 bases. The length of the CDR3 is 14 residues. Germline-derived CDR1 and CDR2 are MNHEY and SMNVEV (reference sequence). The junction had 5 bases not matched to a gene; V was cut back by 6 bases and J by 3 bases. CDR3 residues: CASSLQGHNQPQHF. In DNA form, the CDR3 reads TGTGCCAGCAGCCTACAGGGGCACAATCAGCCCCAGCATTTT.

The J gene is TRBJ2-1, the V gene TRBV6-9; TRBD1 agrees at 9 bases. The trim removed 5 bases at V and 5 bases at J, leaving 7 bases unmatched. The CDR3 loop spans 15 amino acids. CDR1 and CDR2 from the germline V gene are MNHGY and SVAAGI. This CDR3 reads CASSPRDRANNEQFF. The CDR3 bases are TGTGCCAGCAGTCCCCGGGACAGGGCCAACAATGAGCAGTTCTTC.

This clone is medium-sized in the sample. The chain couples TRBV9 to TRBJ2-7, with 7 positions matching TRBD1. The germline V gene encodes CDR1 SGDLS and CDR2 YYNGEE. The CDR3 totals 12 residues. The J segment lost 6 bases and the V segment lost 0 bases, leaving 0 bases of the junction unmatched. CDR3 region: CASSVEGAEQYF. The CDR3 nucleotides read TGTGCCAGCAGCGTAGAGGGGGCCGAGCAGTACTTC. Based on the CDR3 plus reference TRBV9 and TRBJ2-7, the full variable domain is DSGVTQTPKHLITATGQRVTLRCSPRSGDLSVYWYQQSLDQGLQFLIQYYNGEERAKGNILERFSAQQFPDLHSELNLSSLELGDSALYFCASSVEGAEQYFGPGTRLTVT.